The 21 T cell receptor beta chains given below trace back to one sample, sequenced in a study of blood T cell repertoires in COVID-19. Measured with immunoSEQ multiplex PCR; TCRdb has only the in-frame clones, and not every one. The table shows around 240,000 clones, with approximately 84% occurring only once. The sequenced sample was peripheral blood. All receptors come from a woman older than 75 with acute or convalescent COVID-19.

V gene TRBV4-2 combines with J gene TRBJ2-1; possibly TRBD2 for D (7 bases). The V gene lost 1 base and the J gene lost 0 bases, with 13 bases spanning the gap. Looked up from germline, CDR1 is LGHNA and CDR2 is YNFKEQ. The CDR3 has 17 residues. Written as DNA, the CDR3 is TGTGCCAGCAGCCAAGGCGGGGGACAAAGCTCCTACAATGAGCAGTTCTTC. Translated: CASSQGGGQSSYNEQFF.

Only a few counts were recorded for this clone. This chain connects TRBV5-1 to TRBJ2-3; 7 bases map to TRBD2. J lost 0 bases, V lost 4 bases, and 5 bases had no gene match. Germline CDR1 and CDR2: SGHRS and YFSETQ. This CDR3 comprises 15 residues. The CDR3 coding sequence is TGCGCCAGCAGCCTTACTAGCGCTAGCACAGATACGCAGTATTTT. This gives the protein CASSLTSASTDTQYF.

A word on this clone: The sample contains more than one DNA sequence encoding this CDR3. The V and J genes are TRBV18 and TRBJ1-1; no clear D gene. The germline V gene encodes CDR1 KGHSH and CDR2 LQKENI. This CDR3 comprises 13 residues. The germline V and J ends were trimmed by 2 bases and 1 base, with 5 bases remaining between them. The CDR3 sequence is CASSPGQNTEAFF. The CDR3 DNA sequence: TGTGCCAGCTCACCAGGCCAGAACACTGAAGCTTTCTTT.

This clone was seen only a few times. The chain couples TRBV7-2 to TRBJ2-7, with 7 positions matching TRBD2. This CDR3 has 13 amino acids. Germline trimming cut 1 base from V and 11 bases from J; bases unmatched to any gene: 8. Germline V gene data show CDR1 as SGHTA and CDR2 as FQGNSA. The chain's CDR3 is CASSLGLAAVEYF. Here the CDR3 DNA reads TGTGCCAGCAGCTTAGGGCTAGCGGCTGTAGAGTACTTC.

The chain is built from TRBV28 and TRBJ2-7, with 9 positions matching TRBD1. V was pared by 3 bases and J by 5 bases, with 5 bases of the junction left unmatched. The CDR3 has 14 residues. CDR1 and CDR2 (germline): MDHEN, SYDVKM. DNA for the CDR3: TGTGCCAGCAGTTTCCGGGACAGGGTCGACGAGCAGTACTTC. It specifies CASSFRDRVDEQYF.

The gene calls are TRBV10-3 and TRBJ2-1; 12 bases are a match to TRBD2. Germline V gives CDR1 ENHRY, CDR2 SYGVKD. The V gene end was trimmed by 10 bases and the J gene end by 9 bases; junction bases not matched to a gene: 10. This CDR3 spans 14 amino acids. CDR3 sequence: CATSTSGSELEQFF. As DNA, the CDR3 is TGTGCCACCTCGACTAGCGGGAGTGAACTTGAGCAGTTCTTC.

The V and J genes are TRBV28 and TRBJ2-1, with 7 bases aligning to TRBD1. The CDR3 extends over 21 amino acids. With 4 bases clipped from V and 3 bases from J, the junction kept 24 bases outside the gene matches. CDR1 is MDHEN, CDR2 SYDVKM, per germline. The CDR3 sequence is CASSSPFNKLDRAQYYNEQFF. DNA for the CDR3: TGTGCCAGCAGTTCCCCGTTCAACAAACTCGACAGGGCCCAATACTACAATGAGCAGTTCTTC.

This sequence joins TRBV28 and TRBJ1-1; no definite D call. From germline, CDR1 is MDHEN and CDR2 SYDVKM. V shed 5 bases and J shed 3 bases, with 10 bases lying between them. The CDR3 is made up of 13 amino acids. The DNA of the CDR3 is TGTGCCAGCAGTCCCGAGGTTGACACTGAAGCTTTCTTT. Its protein product is CASSPEVDTEAFF.

This chain links TRBV19 with TRBJ1-1; no firm D call. Germline V gene lookup returns CDR1 LNHDA and CDR2 SQIVND (reference sequence). This CDR3 is 13 amino acids long. V was trimmed by 1 base and J by 5 bases, leaving 8 bases between them. The CDR3 DNA follows: TGTGCCAGTAGTATAGCAGCGGGGACTGAAGCTTTCTTT. It translates to CASSIAAGTEAFF.

The chain has TRBV7-9 and TRBJ1-2; TRBD1 matches 11 bases. This CDR3 spans 15 amino acids. Germline V gene sequence: CDR1 SEHNR, CDR2 FQNEAQ (reference sequence). V dropped 4 bases and J dropped 8; count of bases not matched to a gene: 9. The CDR3 loop reads CASSSGQGAVDGYTF. CDR3 coding DNA: TGTGCCAGCAGCTCAGGACAGGGGGCGGTCGACGGCTACACCTTC.

This chain connects TRBV19 to TRBJ1-1; 8 bases map to TRBD1. Losses at the gene ends were 4 bases for V and 0 bases for J; bases not matched to a gene: 10. The CDR3 is 17 residues long. The germline V gene encodes CDR1 LNHDA and CDR2 SQIVND (reference sequence). The CDR3: CASSRQGRTTLNTEAFF. For the CDR3, the DNA is TGTGCCAGTAGTAGACAGGGGAGAACTACCCTGAACACTGAAGCTTTCTTT.

The chain has TRBV6-5 and TRBJ2-1; D remains unclear. CDR1 MNHEY and CDR2 SVGAGI come from the germline V gene. V lost 4 bases to trimming and J lost 5 bases, with 6 bases between them. This CDR3 contains 12 residues. In nucleotides, the CDR3 is TGTGCCAGCAGTTCTACGGACAATGAGCAGTTCTTC. Its translation: CASSSTDNEQFF.

This clone was counted a few times. The chain joins TRBV28 to TRBJ2-7; 15 bases are shared with TRBD2. The V and J ends lost 7 bases and 2 bases, in that order; junction bases with no gene match: 18. The CDR3 is made up of 20 amino acids. Germline CDR1 reads MDHEN; CDR2 reads SYDVKM. CDR3 sequence: CASKDGKGLAGGRGTYEQYF. The CDR3 DNA is TGTGCCAGCAAAGACGGCAAGGGACTAGCGGGAGGAAGGGGGACCTACGAGCAGTACTTC.

This chain connects TRBV5-8 to TRBJ2-7; 8 bases map to TRBD1. The CDR3 spans 13 residues. Trimming took 4 bases from V and 4 from J; bases not matched to a gene: 4. The germline gives CDR1 SGHTS, CDR2 YDEGEE. The CDR3: CASSLYRGYEQYF. Here the CDR3 DNA reads TGTGCCAGCAGCCTCTACAGGGGGTACGAGCAGTACTTC.

The chain joins TRBV19 to TRBJ1-6, with 7 bases that match TRBD1. Germline V gives CDR1 LNHDA, CDR2 SQIVND (reference sequence). V lost 3 bases and J lost 9; bases outside the gene matches: 8. This CDR3 has 15 amino acids. CDR3 bases: TGTGCCAGTAGTATGTCAGACAGGGCGCCTTCACCCCTCCACTTT. Translation gives CASSMSDRAPSPLHF.

The rearrangement links TRBV28 to TRBJ1-4; D is ambiguous. This CDR3 contains 13 residues. Germline V gene data show CDR1 as MDHEN and CDR2 as SYDVKM. The V gene lost 2 bases and the J gene lost 7 bases, with 8 bases spanning the gap. The CDR3 region is CASSLREAEKLFF. The CDR3 DNA sequence: TGTGCCAGCAGTTTAAGGGAGGCTGAAAAACTGTTTTTT.

A note on this clone: This same CDR3 is encoded by further DNA sequences in the sample. The V call is TRBV9, the J call TRBJ2-7, with D possibly TRBD2 on 6 matching bases. The germline V and J ends were trimmed by 0 bases and 6 bases, with 10 bases remaining between them. Germline V gene data show CDR1 as SGDLS and CDR2 as YYNGEE. CDR3 length equals 13 residues. CDR3 nucleotide sequence: TGTGCCAGCAGCGTAGGCGTGGGGGGCGAGCAGTACTTC. It codes for CASSVGVGGEQYF.

The chain employs TRBV5-6 and TRBJ2-2; the D gene is possibly TRBD2 (7 bases). Trimming cost V 6 bases and J 5 bases, with 20 bases left between them. The germline CDR1 and CDR2 sequences are SGHDT and YYEEEE. CDR3 length equals 16 residues. The chain's CDR3 is CASKRGSGTPTGELFF. In nucleotides, the CDR3 is TGTGCCAGCAAAAGGGGGAGCGGGACACCTACCGGGGAGCTGTTTTTT.

This CDR3 is CASSYSTGFVNYGYTF. Written as DNA, the CDR3 is TGTGCCAGCAGTTACTCAACAGGGTTCGTTAACTATGGCTACACCTTC. The V gene is TRBV6-5, the J gene TRBJ1-2; possible D gene TRBD1, 6 bases. The CDR3 covers 16 residues. Trimming removed 0 bases at V and 1 base at J, with 12 bases between. The germline CDR1 and CDR2 sequences are MNHEY and SVGAGI.

This clone has more than one count but fewer than ten. This rearrangement joins TRBV14 to TRBJ2-7; TRBD2 matches at 7 bases. The CDR3 consists of 14 residues. Unmatched junction bases numbered 7, after V lost 4 bases and J lost 4 bases. Germline lookup yields CDR1 SGHDN and CDR2 FVKESK. The CDR3 DNA sequence: TGTGCCAGCAGCCGAGCGGGACCACCTTACGAGCAGTACTTC. Translating gives CASSRAGPPYEQYF.

The chain carries TRBV4-2 and TRBJ1-5; tentative D call: TRBD1 (6 bases). The germline V gene encodes CDR1 LGHNA and CDR2 YNFKEQ. Trimming stripped 0 bases from V and 6 bases from J, with 9 bases between. This CDR3 is built from 14 residues. DNA of the CDR3: TGTGCCAGCAGCCAAGATGCGGGGGCTCAGCCCCAGCATTTT. Amino acid sequence: CASSQDAGAQPQHF.